This TCR beta chain stems from a study of cytomegalovirus exposure and HLA in healthy donors. The CDR3 loop spans 13 amino acids. V dropped 5 bases and J dropped 5; count of bases not matched to a gene: 4. Germline-derived CDR1 and CDR2 are SGHTA and FQGTGA. 60 Vbeta and 13 Jbeta primers were used in PCR. Clones were sequenced by immunoSEQ multiplex PCR, and TCRdb holds only the in-frame ones, with some missing. This table has 150,000 to 180,000 clones, 70% to 80% appearing once. The clonotype comes from a man aged 25-45 years in good health and CMV-seropositive. What was sequenced was PBMCs. The chain joins TRBV7-3 to TRBJ2-7; 9 bases match TRBD1. This CDR3 is CASSRDRGDEQYF. The CDR3 region has the DNA TGTGCCAGCAGCCGAGACAGGGGGGACGAGCAGTACTTC.